The clone carrying this T cell receptor beta chain was detected only once. Its antigen is not identified. Relative to the germline gene, one junction end is altered; a read error may explain this. Combined were second doses at about 4 or about 12 weeks. These data are taken from a study of T cell responses to AZD1222 COVID-19 vaccine. Study outcomes and limitations: Just five to seven people given AZD1222 tested seropositive at baseline. Elevations in Spike-specific TCR breadth and depth followed administration of two AZD1222 doses. The donors showed a predominance of white British ancestry and of females, with possible underestimation of clonal diversity.

CDR1 MNHEY and CDR2 SVGAGI come from the germline V gene. This CDR3 spans 15 amino acids. The assay was immunoSEQ multiplex PCR, and TCRdb's table has in-frame clones only and misses some. Among under 170,000 clones, roughly 90% were seen once, and the ten largest hold approximately 3.6%. The chain has TRBV6-5 and TRBJ2-1; D may match TRBD1 or TRBD2 (5 bases each). The source was peripheral blood, collected 28 days after the second AZD1222 dose. The origin of this receptor is an adult who received the AZD1222 COVID-19 vaccine. CDR3 region: CASSYSTASYDEQFF. The CDR3 DNA reads TGTGCCAGCAGTTACTCGACAGCTAGCTACGATGAGCAGTTCTTC.